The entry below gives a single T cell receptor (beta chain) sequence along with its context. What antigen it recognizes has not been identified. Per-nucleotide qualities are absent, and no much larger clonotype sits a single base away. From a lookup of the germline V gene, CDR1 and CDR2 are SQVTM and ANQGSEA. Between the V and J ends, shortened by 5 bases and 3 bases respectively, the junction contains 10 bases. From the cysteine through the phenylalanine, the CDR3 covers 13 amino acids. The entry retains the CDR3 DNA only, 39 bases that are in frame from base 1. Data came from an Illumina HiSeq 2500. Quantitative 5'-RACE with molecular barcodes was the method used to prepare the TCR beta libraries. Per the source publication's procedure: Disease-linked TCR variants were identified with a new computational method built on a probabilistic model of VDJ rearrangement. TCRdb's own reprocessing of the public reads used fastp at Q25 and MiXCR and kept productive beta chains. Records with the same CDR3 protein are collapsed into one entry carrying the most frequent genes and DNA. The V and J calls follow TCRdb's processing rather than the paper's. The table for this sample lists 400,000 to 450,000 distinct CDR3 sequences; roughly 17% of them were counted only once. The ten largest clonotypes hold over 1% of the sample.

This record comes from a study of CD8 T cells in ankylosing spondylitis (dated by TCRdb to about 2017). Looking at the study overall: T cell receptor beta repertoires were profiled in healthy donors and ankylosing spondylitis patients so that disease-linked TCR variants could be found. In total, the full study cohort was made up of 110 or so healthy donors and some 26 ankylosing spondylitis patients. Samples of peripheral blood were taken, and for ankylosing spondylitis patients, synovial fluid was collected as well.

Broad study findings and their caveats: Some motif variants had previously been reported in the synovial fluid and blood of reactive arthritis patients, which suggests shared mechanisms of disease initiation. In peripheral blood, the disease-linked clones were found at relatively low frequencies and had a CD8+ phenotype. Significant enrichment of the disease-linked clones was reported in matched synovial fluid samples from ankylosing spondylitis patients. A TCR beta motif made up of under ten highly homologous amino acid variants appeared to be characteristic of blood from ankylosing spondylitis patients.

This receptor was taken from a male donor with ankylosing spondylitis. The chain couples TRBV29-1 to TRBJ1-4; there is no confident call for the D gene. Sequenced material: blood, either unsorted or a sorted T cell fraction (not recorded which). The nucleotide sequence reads TGCAGCGTTCGACGGAGGGCTAATGAAAAACTGTTTTTT. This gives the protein CSVRRRANEKLFF.